This T cell receptor beta chain emerged from a study of blood T cell repertoires in COVID-19. At the level of the study: T cells, B-cell-depleted T cells, or PBMCs supplied cDNA or gDNA.

In the source study's methods: The assay estimated nucleated cells by amplifying reference gene primers. TCRdb's copy holds only in-frame clones and misses some; the assay was immunoSEQ multiplex PCR. D and trimming were read from the DNA, whereas the V and J calls and clone size are those reported in that table. This table holds around 200,000 clones, 80% to 90% found once. This sequence was found in a man in his 70s with active or convalescent COVID-19. Material: peripheral blood.

CDR3 nucleotides: TGCGCCAGCAGCTCCCAGAACGTGGGAGGCACTGAAGCTTTCTTT. It encodes CASSSQNVGGTEAFF. The chain couples TRBV4-3 to TRBJ1-1, with D unresolved. Trimming took off 5 bases at V and 4 bases at J, with 17 bases between the two ends. The germline V gene encodes CDR1 LGHNA and CDR2 YSLEER. There are 15 residues in the CDR3.